Listed here are 24 T cell receptor beta chains from one sample, sequenced in a study of shared clonotypes between healthy human individuals. Only in-frame clones appear in the TCRdb table, and some are missing; sequencing was by immunoSEQ multiplex PCR. The sample shows about 1.5 million clones, around 98% of them seen only once. The specimen sequenced was naive CD4+ T cells sorted from blood. As for subset: CD45RA+ positively selected. The source is a man aged 25 to 40 in good health.

This sequence joins TRBV2 and TRBJ2-7; D is uncertain. Germline V gives CDR1 SNHLY, CDR2 FYNNEI. The CDR3 consists of 14 residues. V lost 3 bases and J 2 bases, leaving 11 bases between the germline ends. DNA of the CDR3: TGTGCCAGCAGTGAGCCTGACGGAACCTACGAGCAGTACTTC. Its translation: CASSEPDGTYEQYF.

The chain uses TRBV5-4 and TRBJ1-3; D not certain. The V and J ends lost 0 bases and 4 bases respectively, with 8 bases between them. Per the germline V gene, CDR1 is SGHNT and CDR2 is YYREEE (reference sequence). This CDR3 comprises 14 residues. Here the CDR3 reads CASSLAGEGNTIYF. The CDR3 nucleotides are TGTGCCAGCAGCTTGGCCGGGGAAGGAAACACCATATATTTT.

This rearrangement joins TRBV5-1 to TRBJ2-2, with unresolved D. Germline CDR1 and CDR2: SGHRS and YFSETQ. V lost 0 bases, J lost 2 bases, and 8 bases lay in between. CDR3 length: 15 residues. The CDR3 nucleotides read TGCGCCAGCAGCTTGGAGACACAAAACACCGGGGAGCTGTTTTTT. Its translation: CASSLETQNTGELFF.

The chain is built from TRBV18 and TRBJ2-7; 7 nucleotides match TRBD2. CDR3 length equals 16 residues. Germline CDR1 and CDR2: KGHSH and LQKENI. The ends lost 2 bases at V and 3 bases at J; junction bases unmatched: 10. The CDR3 here is CASSPAAGATSYEQYF. CDR3 in DNA: TGTGCCAGCTCACCAGCGGCGGGAGCTACGAGCTACGAGCAGTACTTC.

This chain's CDR3 is CASSFLVGETQYF. The CDR3 DNA sequence: TGTGCCAGCAGCTTTCTTGTCGGGGAGACCCAGTACTTC. The V call is TRBV7-3, the J call TRBJ2-5; D gene unclear. The V gene lost 3 bases and the J gene lost 5 bases, with 10 bases spanning the gap. Germline CDR1 reads SGHTA; CDR2 reads FQGTGA. The CDR3 has 13 residues.

This chain uses TRBV10-3 with TRBJ2-1, with 13 bases aligning to TRBD2. Looked up from germline, CDR1 is ENHRY and CDR2 is SYGVKD. The CDR3 runs 15 residues. Trimming cost V 6 bases and J 9 bases; bases outside gene matches: 8. The CDR3: CAIRTGTSGIGEQFF. CDR3 coding DNA: TGTGCCATCAGAACCGGGACTAGCGGGATTGGTGAGCAGTTCTTC.

This chain uses TRBV4-1 with TRBJ2-3; TRBD2 might be the D (7 bases). Germline CDR1 and CDR2: MGHRA and YSYEKL. Trimming removed 4 bases at V and 4 bases at J, with 24 bases between. This CDR3 is built from 18 residues. CDR3 region: CASSPLPGAGVNADTQYF. Written as DNA, the CDR3 is TGCGCCAGCAGCCCCCTACCAGGGGCGGGAGTAAACGCAGATACGCAGTATTTT.

This clone has just one count. The genes are TRBV18 and TRBJ2-1; possibly TRBD1 for D (5 bases). V was pared by 4 bases and J by 0 bases, with 10 bases between. CDR1 KGHSH and CDR2 LQKENI come from the germline V gene. The CDR3 covers 15 residues. CDR3 nucleotide sequence: TGTGCCAGCTCACATGTCAGGGACTCCTACAATGAGCAGTTCTTC. Protein product: CASSHVRDSYNEQFF.

The chain joins TRBV6-1 to TRBJ2-7; D is uncertain. V dropped 3 bases and J dropped 2 bases, with 8 bases sitting between them. The CDR3 is 13 residues long. The germline CDR1 and CDR2 sequences are MNHNS and SASEGT. The CDR3 is CASSEGTTYEQYF. CDR3 bases: TGTGCCAGCAGTGAGGGCACCACCTACGAGCAGTACTTC.

V usage is TRBV5-4 and J usage is TRBJ1-2; 7 bases line up with TRBD1. In germline, CDR1 is SGHNT, CDR2 YYREEE (reference sequence). Trimming at V came to 4 bases and at J to 11 bases, leaving 23 bases not matched to a gene. CDR3 length equals 17 residues. The CDR3 spells CASSRPQGGGGPSGYTF. The CDR3 DNA reads as TGTGCCAGCAGCCGCCCCCAGGGGGGCGGGGGACCTAGTGGTTACACCTTC.

The chain combines TRBV6-1 with TRBJ2-7; tentative D call: TRBD1 (5 bases). CDR1 MNHNS and CDR2 SASEGT come from the germline V gene. V lost 8 bases and J lost 2, with 13 bases in between. This CDR3 has 13 residues. The CDR3 reads CASRAGQTYEQYF. CDR3 sequence (DNA): TGTGCCAGCCGGGCAGGGCAAACCTACGAGCAGTACTTC.

The V and J genes are TRBV9 and TRBJ2-1; the match to TRBD2 covers 10 bases. This CDR3 spans 15 amino acids. The V and J ends lost 3 bases and 5 bases, in that order; junction bases with no gene match: 5. The germline V gene has CDR1 SGDLS and CDR2 YYNGEE. In DNA, the CDR3 is TGTGCCAGCAGCGAGCGGGAGGGCCTCCACAATGAGCAGTTCTTC. Its protein is CASSEREGLHNEQFF.

This clone has a single count. V and J are TRBV6-6 and TRBJ1-2, with 8 bases matching TRBD1. Germline CDR1 and CDR2: MNHNY and SVGAGI (reference sequence). The V gene end was trimmed by 4 bases and the J gene end by 10 bases; junction bases not matched to a gene: 14. CDR3 length: 15 amino acids. The chain's CDR3 is CASSSLRGPVMNYTF. The CDR3 nucleotides read TGTGCCAGCAGTTCCCTCAGGGGGCCCGTCATGAACTACACCTTC.

This clone was counted once. Other DNA sequences in this sample translate to the same CDR3. This sequence joins TRBV6-1 and TRBJ1-4; D is unresolved. Trimming removed 6 bases at V and 8 bases at J, with 13 bases between. The CDR3 has 13 residues. Per the germline V gene, CDR1 is MNHNS and CDR2 is SASEGT. CDR3 loop: CASRREAREKLFF. CDR3 coding DNA: TGTGCCAGCAGAAGGGAAGCTCGAGAAAAACTGTTTTTT.

The CDR3: CASSQAIGGQLSSYEQYF. CDR3 DNA: TGCGCCAGCAGCCAGGCGATTGGGGGACAGTTAAGCTCCTACGAGCAGTACTTC. The rearrangement links TRBV4-3 to TRBJ2-7, with TRBD1 matching over 7 bases. J was trimmed by 0 bases and V by 3 bases; bases with no gene match: 14. Germline CDR1 and CDR2: LGHNA and YSLEER. This CDR3 spans 18 amino acids.

This rearrangement joins TRBV19 to TRBJ1-2, with D unresolved. Trimming removed 4 bases at V and 5 bases at J, with 11 bases between. The CDR3 covers 13 residues. Germline assignment: CDR1 LNHDA and CDR2 SQIVND (reference sequence). CDR3 DNA sequence: TGTGCCAGTAGTACCCAAAGACCGTATGGCTACACCTTC. Residues: CASSTQRPYGYTF.

This clone was detected only once. This chain links TRBV4-1 with TRBJ2-1; D is unresolved. CDR1 and CDR2 from the germline V gene are MGHRA and YSYEKL. The length of the CDR3 is 14 residues. Trimming left V 3 bases short and J 6 bases short, with 12 bases between. CDR3 sequence: CASSQPTRANEQFF. The CDR3 coding sequence is TGCGCCAGCAGCCAGCCAACAAGAGCCAATGAGCAGTTCTTC.

The rearrangement links TRBV4-1 to TRBJ2-1, with TRBD1 as a possible D gene (5 bases). Germline V gives CDR1 MGHRA, CDR2 YSYEKL. The CDR3 length is 14 residues. Trimming pared 0 bases from V and 3 bases from J, leaving 6 bases between. The CDR3 sequence is CASSQEDSYNEQFF. Written as DNA, the CDR3 is TGCGCCAGCAGCCAAGAAGACAGCTACAATGAGCAGTTCTTC.

This chain links TRBV28 with TRBJ2-2, with TRBD2 matching 9 bases. The junction had 5 bases not matched to a gene; V was cut back by 5 bases and J by 4 bases. Germline V gives CDR1 MDHEN, CDR2 SYDVKM. The CDR3 is 15 residues long. The CDR3 here is CASSRGRAGTGELFF. CDR3 bases: TGTGCCAGCAGTCGCGGGAGGGCCGGCACCGGGGAGCTGTTTTTT.

The genes are TRBV5-1 and TRBJ2-2, with D maybe TRBD1 (7 bases). The CDR3 is made up of 15 amino acids. Trimming removed 4 bases at V and 4 bases at J, with 14 bases between. In germline, CDR1 is SGHRS, CDR2 YFSETQ. The CDR3 loop reads CASSAGQKVTGELFF. The CDR3, as DNA: TGCGCCAGCAGCGCGGGACAGAAAGTCACCGGGGAGCTGTTTTTT.

As concerns this clone: Other DNA sequences from this sample encode an identical CDR3 as well. The rearrangement links TRBV2 to TRBJ2-2; 8 bases line up with TRBD1. The CDR3 totals 14 residues. The germline gives CDR1 SNHLY, CDR2 FYNNEI. The J segment lost 4 bases and the V segment lost 4 bases, leaving 2 bases of the junction unmatched. The CDR3 loop reads CASSGTGGTGELFF. CDR3 nucleotide sequence: TGTGCCAGCAGTGGTACAGGGGGCACCGGGGAGCTGTTTTTT.

The rearrangement uses TRBV28 and TRBJ1-5; D not certain. V was shortened by 2 bases and J by 7 bases, with 9 bases between the two germline ends. The CDR3 extends over 13 amino acids. CDR1 MDHEN and CDR2 SYDVKM come from the germline V gene. CDR3: CASSLVGPQPQHF. CDR3 nucleotides: TGTGCCAGCAGTTTAGTCGGTCCGCAGCCCCAGCATTTT.

In DNA form, the CDR3 reads TGCAGCGTTGTTTCTAGCGGGGGGTGGGAGACCCAGTACTTC. Amino acids: CSVVSSGGWETQYF. The genes are TRBV29-1 and TRBJ2-5, with TRBD2 matching 11 bases. This CDR3 is 14 amino acids long. The V gene's germline CDR1 is SQVTM and CDR2 ANQGSEA. J gave up 5 bases and V 4 bases, and 6 bases lay outside the gene matches.

This clone was seen only once. The junction and the germline gene differ at one end; a read error may be behind it. The rearrangement joins TRBV5-4 to TRBJ2-7, with 8 bases lining up with TRBD2. Germline V lookup: CDR1 SGHNT, CDR2 YYREEE (reference sequence). This CDR3 spans 12 amino acids. The CDR3 here is CASSGGTSFLFF. The DNA of the CDR3 is TGTGCCAGCAGCGGGGGGACTAGTTTCCTCTTCTTC.